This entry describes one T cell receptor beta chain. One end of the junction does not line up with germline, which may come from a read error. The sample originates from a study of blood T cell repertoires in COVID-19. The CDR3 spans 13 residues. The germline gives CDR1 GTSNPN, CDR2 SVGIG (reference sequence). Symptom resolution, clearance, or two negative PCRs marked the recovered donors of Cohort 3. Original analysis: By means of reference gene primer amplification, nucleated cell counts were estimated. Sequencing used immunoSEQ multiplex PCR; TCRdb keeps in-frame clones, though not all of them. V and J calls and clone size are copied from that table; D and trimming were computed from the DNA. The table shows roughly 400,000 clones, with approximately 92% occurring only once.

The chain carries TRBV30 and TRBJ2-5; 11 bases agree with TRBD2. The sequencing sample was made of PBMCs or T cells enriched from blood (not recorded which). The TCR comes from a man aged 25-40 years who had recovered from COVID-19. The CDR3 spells CAWSVLAGGQRDF. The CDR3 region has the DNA TGTGCCTGGAGTGTATTAGCGGGAGGGCAAAGAGACTTC.